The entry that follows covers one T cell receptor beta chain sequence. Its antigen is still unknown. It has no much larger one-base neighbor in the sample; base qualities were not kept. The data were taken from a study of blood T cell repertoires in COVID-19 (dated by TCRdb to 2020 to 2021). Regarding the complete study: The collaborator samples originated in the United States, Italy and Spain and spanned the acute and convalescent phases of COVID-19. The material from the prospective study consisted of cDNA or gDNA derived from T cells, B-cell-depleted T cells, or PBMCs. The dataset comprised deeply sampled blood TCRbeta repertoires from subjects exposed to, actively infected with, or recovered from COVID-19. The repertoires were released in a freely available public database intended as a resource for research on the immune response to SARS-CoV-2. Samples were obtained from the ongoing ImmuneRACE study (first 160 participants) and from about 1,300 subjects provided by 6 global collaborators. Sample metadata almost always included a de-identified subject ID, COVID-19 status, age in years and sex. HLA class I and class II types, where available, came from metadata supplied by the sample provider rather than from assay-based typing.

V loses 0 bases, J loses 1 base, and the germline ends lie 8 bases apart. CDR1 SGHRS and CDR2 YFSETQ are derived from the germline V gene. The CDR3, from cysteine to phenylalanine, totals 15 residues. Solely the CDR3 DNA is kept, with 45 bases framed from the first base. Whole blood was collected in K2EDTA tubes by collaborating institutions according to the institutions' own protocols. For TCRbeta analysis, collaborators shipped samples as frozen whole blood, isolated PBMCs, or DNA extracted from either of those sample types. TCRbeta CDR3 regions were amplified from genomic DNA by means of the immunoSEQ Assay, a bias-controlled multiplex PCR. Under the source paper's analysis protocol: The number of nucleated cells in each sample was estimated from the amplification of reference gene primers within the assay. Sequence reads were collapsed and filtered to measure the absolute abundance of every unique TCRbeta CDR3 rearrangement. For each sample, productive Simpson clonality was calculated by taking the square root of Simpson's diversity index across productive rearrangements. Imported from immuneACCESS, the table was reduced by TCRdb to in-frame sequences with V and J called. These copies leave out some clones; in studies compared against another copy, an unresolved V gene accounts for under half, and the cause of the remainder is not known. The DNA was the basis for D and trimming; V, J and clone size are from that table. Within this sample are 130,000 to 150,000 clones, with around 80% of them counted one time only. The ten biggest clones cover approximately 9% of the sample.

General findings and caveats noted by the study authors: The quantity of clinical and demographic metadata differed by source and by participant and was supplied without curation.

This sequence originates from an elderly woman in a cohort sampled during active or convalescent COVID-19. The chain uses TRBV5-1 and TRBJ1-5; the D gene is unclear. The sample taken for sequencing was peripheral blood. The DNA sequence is TGCGCCAGCAGCTTGGCCCCCGGGAGCAATCAGCCCCAGCATTTT. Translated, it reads CASSLAPGSNQPQHF.